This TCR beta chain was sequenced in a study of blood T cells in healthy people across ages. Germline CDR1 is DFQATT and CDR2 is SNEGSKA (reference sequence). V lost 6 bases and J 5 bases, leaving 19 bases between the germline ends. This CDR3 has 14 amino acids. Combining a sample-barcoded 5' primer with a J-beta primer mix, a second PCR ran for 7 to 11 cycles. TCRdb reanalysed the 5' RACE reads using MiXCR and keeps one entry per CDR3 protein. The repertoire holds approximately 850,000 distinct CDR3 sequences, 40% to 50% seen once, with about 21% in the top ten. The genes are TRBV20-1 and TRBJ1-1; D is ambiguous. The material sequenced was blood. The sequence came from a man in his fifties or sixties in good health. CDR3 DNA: TGCAGTGCGGTCGCGGGAGGCGCGGGTACTGAAGCTTTCTTT. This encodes CSAVAGGAGTEAFF.